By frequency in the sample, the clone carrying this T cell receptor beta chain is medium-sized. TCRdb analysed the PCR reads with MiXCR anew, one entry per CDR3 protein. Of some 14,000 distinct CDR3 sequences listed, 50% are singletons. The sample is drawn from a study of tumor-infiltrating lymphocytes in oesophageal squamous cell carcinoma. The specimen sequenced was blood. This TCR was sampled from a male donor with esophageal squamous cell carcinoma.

The CDR3, as DNA: TGTGCCAGCAGGGACAGGGTTGGGTTAATCACCCTCCACTTT. Translated, it gives CASRDRVGLITLHF. The gene calls are TRBV28 and TRBJ1-6; TRBD1 matches at 8 bases. The CDR3 length is 14 residues. From germline, CDR1 is MDHEN and CDR2 SYDVKM. V lost 6 bases to trimming and J lost 14 bases; unmatched junction nucleotides: 12.